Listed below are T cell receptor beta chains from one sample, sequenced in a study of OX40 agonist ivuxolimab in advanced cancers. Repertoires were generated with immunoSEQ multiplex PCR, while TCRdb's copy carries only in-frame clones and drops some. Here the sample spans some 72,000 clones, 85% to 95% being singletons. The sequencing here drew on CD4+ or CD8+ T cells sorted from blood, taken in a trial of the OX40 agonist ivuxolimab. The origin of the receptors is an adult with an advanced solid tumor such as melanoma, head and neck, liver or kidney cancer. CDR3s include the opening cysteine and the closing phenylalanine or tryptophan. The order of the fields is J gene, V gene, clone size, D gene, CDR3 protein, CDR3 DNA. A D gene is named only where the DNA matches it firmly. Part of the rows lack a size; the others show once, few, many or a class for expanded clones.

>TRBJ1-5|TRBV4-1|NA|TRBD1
CASSQWTGDRNQPQHF
TGCGCCAGCAGCCAATGGACAGGGGACCGCAATCAGCCCCAGCATTTT
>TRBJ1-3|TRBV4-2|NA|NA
CASSQDLGGFRNTIYF
TGTGCCAGCAGCCAAGATCTGGGAGGGTTTCGAAACACCATATATTTT
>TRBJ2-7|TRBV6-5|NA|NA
CASSYQGYYEQYF
TGTGCCAGCAGTTATCAGGGGTACTACGAGCAGTACTTC
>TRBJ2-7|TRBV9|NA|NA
CASSVGGGLSYEQYF
TGTGCCAGCAGCGTAGGAGGGGGGCTCTCCTACGAGCAGTACTTC
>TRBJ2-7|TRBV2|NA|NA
CASSEGGASYEQYF
TGTGCCAGCAGTGAAGGTGGGGCCTCCTACGAGCAGTACTTC
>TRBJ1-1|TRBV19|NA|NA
CASSYSPTEAFF
TGTGCCAGTAGTTACTCACCCACTGAAGCTTTCTTT
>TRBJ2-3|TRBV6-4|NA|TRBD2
CASSEVTSGGSDTQYF
TGTGCCAGCAGTGAAGTAACTAGCGGGGGTTCAGATACGCAGTATTTT
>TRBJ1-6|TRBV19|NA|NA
CASSITGQDNSPLHF
TGTGCCAGTAGTATTACTGGGCAGGATAATTCACCCCTCCACTTT
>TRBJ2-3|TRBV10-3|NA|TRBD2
CAISISGGADTQYF
TGTGCCATCAGCATTAGCGGGGGGGCTGATACGCAGTATTTT
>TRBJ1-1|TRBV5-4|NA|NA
CASSLLGNTEAFF
TGTGCCAGCAGCTTGCTGGGGAACACTGAAGCTTTCTTT
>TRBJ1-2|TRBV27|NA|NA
CATPGDFKGGDTF
TGTGCCACCCCCGGGGATTTTAAAGGCGGGGACACCTTC
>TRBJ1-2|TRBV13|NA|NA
CASSLGTSVRGYTF
TGTGCCAGCAGCTTAGGGACGTCCGTGCGTGGCTACACCTTC
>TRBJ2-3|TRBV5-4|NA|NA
CASSLGLTDTQYF
TGTGCCAGCAGCCTCGGACTAACCGATACGCAGTATTTT
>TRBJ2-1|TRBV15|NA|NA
CATRPLGGQAFF
TGTGCCACCAGACCACTCGGAGGGCAGGCGTTCTTC
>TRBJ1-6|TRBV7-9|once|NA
CASSYDRSSYNSPLHF
TGTGCCAGCAGCTATGACAGGAGCTCCTATAATTCACCCCTCCACTTT
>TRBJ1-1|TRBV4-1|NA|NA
CASSQEQSYTEAFF
TGCGCCAGCAGCCAAGAGCAGTCCTACACTGAAGCTTTCTTT
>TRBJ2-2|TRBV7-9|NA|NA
CASSPQGTGELFF
TGTGCCAGCAGCCCTCAGGGTACCGGGGAGCTGTTTTTT
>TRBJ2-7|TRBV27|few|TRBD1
CATSTGGHEQYF
TGTGCCACCTCGACAGGGGGCCACGAGCAGTACTTC
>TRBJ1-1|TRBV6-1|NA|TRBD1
CASSPGGILNTEAFF
TGTGCCAGCAGTCCAGGGGGAATCTTGAACACTGAAGCTTTCTTT
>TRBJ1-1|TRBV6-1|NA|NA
CASSEFKGSATEAFF
TGTGCCAGCAGTGAATTCAAGGGATCTGCCACTGAAGCTTTCTTT
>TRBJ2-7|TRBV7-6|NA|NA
CASSPNRLNEQYF
TGTGCCAGCAGCCCGAACAGGCTGAACGAGCAGTACTTC
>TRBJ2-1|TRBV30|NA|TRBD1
CAWTGQGRWYNEQFF
TGTGCCTGGACCGGACAGGGAAGATGGTACAATGAGCAGTTCTTC
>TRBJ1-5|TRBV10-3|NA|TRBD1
CADGRGQGHNQPQHF
TGTGCCGACGGGAGGGGACAGGGGCACAATCAGCCCCAGCATTTT
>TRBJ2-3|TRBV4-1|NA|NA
CASSPASGTDTQYF
TGCGCCAGCAGCCCGGCCTCGGGCACAGATACGCAGTATTTT
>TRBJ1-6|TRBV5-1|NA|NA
CASSLGAGGNSPLHF
TGCGCCAGCAGCTTGGGGGCGGGGGGTAATTCACCCCTCCACTTT
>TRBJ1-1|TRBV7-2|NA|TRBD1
CASSPNRDRVLIAEAFF
TGTGCCAGCAGTCCAAACCGGGACAGGGTTTTGATCGCTGAAGCTTTCTTT
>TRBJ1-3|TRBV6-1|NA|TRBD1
CASSVRDRGSSGNTIYF
TGTGCCAGCAGTGTACGGGACAGAGGAAGCTCTGGAAACACCATATATTTT
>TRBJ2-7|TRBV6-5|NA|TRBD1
CASSPVGTGAYEQYF
TGTGCCAGCAGCCCCGTGGGGACAGGTGCCTACGAGCAGTACTTC
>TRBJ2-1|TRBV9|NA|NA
CASSPRPQGSGFF
TGTGCCAGCAGCCCCCGTCCCCAGGGGTCGGGATTCTTC
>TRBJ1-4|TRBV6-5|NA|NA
CASSYGAEYNEKLFF
TGTGCCAGCAGTTACGGGGCAGAGTATAATGAAAAACTGTTTTTT
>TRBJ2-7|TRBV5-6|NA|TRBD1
CASSPGVAGGLYEQYF
TGTGCCAGCAGCCCGGGAGTGGCAGGGGGCTTGTACGAGCAGTACTTC
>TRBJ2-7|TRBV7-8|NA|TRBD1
CASSYDRDRTSEEQYF
TGTGCCAGCAGCTATGACCGGGACAGGACCTCGGAAGAGCAGTACTTC
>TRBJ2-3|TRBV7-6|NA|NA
CASSLAGNTDTQYF
TGTGCCAGCAGCTTAGCGGGCAACACAGATACGCAGTATTTT
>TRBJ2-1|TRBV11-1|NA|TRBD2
CASSYLAGGPIYNEQFF
TGTGCCAGCAGCTACCTAGCGGGGGGGCCGATTTACAATGAGCAGTTCTTC
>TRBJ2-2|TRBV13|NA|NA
CASSLGRTYTGELFF
TGTGCCAGCAGCTTAGGTCGCACTTACACCGGGGAGCTGTTTTTT